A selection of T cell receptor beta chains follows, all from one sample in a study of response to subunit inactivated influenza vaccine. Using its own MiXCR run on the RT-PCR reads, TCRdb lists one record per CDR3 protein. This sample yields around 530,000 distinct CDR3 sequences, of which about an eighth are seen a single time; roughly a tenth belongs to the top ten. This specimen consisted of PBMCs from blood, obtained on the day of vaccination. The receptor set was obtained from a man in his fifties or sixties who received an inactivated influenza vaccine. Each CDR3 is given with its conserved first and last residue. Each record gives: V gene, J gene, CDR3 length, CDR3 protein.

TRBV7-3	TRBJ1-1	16	CASSLTAGAVNTEAFF
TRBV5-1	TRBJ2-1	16	CASSGGLLSSYNEQFF
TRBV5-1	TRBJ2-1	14	CASSLDHGYNEQFF
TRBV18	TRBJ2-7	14	CASSLDVTSYEQYF
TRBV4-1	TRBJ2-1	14	CASRDLAGYNEQFF
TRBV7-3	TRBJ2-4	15	CASSLERWAKNIQYF
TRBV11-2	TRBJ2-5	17	CASSLTRTGRTQETQYF
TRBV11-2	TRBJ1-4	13	CASSLEDRTKLFF
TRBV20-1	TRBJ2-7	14	CSARWTGGNYEQYF
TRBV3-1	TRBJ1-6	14	CASSQAIANSPLHF
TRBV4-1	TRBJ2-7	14	CASSQETGFYEQYF
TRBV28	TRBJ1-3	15	CASSPPRISGNTIYF
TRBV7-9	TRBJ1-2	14	CASSPRLADYGYTF
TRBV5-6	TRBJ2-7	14	CASGFGSGVVEQYF
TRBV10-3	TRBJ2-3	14	CAISTSGRSDTQYF
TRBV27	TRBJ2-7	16	CASSLVGGGLIYEQYF
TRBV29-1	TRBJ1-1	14	CSVSPGTVNTEAFF
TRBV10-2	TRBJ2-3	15	CASSETPDLPDTQYF
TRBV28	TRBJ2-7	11	CASRTRYEQYF
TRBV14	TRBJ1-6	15	CANSYGAVNGSPLHF
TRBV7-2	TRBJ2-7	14	CASSSQNRYDEQYF
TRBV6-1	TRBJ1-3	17	CASRADRDRRVGNTIYF
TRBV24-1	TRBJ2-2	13	CATTNRLTGELFF
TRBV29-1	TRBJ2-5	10	CSVEHETQYF
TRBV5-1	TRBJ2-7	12	CASSAQSYEQYF
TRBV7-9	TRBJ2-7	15	CASSSWDGTSYEQYF
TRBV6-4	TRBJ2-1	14	CASSYTRGYNEQFF
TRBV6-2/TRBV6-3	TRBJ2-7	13	CASRQGSDYEQYF
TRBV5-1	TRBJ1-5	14	CASKTGGSNQPQHF
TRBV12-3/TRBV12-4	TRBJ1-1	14	CASSFVGLGTEAFF
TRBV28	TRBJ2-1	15	CASSLYSRGYNEQFF
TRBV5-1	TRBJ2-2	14	CASRGGVNTGELFF
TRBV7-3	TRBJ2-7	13	CASRSTSAREQYF
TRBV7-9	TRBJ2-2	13	CASSPPASGELFF
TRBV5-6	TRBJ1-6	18	CASSSTQGTGVGNSPLHF